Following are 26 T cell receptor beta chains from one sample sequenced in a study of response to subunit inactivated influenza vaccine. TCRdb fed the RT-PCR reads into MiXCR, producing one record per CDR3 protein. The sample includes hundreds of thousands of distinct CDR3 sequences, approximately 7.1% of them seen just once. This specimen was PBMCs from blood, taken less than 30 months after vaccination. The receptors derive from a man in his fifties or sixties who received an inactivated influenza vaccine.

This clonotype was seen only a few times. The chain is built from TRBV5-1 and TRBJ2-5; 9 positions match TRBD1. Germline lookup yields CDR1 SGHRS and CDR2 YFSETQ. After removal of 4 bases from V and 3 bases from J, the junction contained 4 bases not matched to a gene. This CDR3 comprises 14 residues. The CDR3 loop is CASSLRDREETQYF. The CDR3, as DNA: TGCGCCAGCAGCCTCCGGGACAGGGAAGAGACCCAGTACTTC.

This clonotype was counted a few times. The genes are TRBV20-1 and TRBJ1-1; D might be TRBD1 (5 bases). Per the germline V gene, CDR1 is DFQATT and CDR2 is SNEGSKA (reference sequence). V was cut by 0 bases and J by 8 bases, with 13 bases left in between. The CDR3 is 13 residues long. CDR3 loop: CSARDHMQGEAFF. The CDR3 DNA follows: TGCAGTGCTAGAGATCATATGCAGGGCGAAGCTTTCTTT.

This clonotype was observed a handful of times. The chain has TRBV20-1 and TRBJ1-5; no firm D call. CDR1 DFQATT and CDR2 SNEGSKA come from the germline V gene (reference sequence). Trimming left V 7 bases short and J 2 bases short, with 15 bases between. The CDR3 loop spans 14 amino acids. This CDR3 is CSGLGSGGNQPQHF. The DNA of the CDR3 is TGCAGTGGGCTGGGCAGCGGTGGCAATCAGCCCCAGCATTTT.

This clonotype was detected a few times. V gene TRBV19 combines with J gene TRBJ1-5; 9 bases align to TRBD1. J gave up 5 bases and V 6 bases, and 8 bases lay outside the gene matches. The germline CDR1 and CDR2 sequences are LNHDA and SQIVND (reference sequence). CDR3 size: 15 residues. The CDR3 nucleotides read TGTGCCAGTAGCATGGACAGGGGAGGTCATCAGCCCCAGCATTTT. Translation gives CASSMDRGGHQPQHF.

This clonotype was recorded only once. In nucleotides, the CDR3 is TGCGCCAGCAGTCAATCCCCGAATGAAGCTTTCTTT. Its translation is CASSQSPNEAFF. This sequence joins TRBV23-1 and TRBJ1-1; D not resolved. Being an ORF, TRBV23-1 has a function that is uncertain. The V end was cut by 0 bases, the J end by 7 bases, with 6 bases between. The CDR3 contains 12 residues.

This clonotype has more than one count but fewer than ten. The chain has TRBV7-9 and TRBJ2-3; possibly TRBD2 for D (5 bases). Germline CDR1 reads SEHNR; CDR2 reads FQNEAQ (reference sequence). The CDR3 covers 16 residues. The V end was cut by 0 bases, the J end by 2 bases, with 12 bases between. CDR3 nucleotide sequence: TGTGCCAGCAGCTTAGCCCCCGGAGCGGACACAGATACGCAGTATTTT. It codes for CASSLAPGADTDTQYF.

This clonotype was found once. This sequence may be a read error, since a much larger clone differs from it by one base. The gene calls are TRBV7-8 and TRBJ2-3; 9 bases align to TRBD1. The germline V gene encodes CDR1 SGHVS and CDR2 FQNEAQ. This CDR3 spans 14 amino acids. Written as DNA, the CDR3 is TGTACCAGCAGCCAGGGACAGGGATCAGATACGCAGTATTTT. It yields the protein CTSSQGQGSDTQYF. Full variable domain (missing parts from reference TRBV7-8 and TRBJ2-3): GAGVSQSPRYKVAKRGQDVALRCDPISGHVSLFWYQQALGQGPEFLTYFQNEAQLDKSGLPSDRFFAERPEGSVSTLKIQRTQQEDSAVYLCTSSQGQGSDTQYFGPGTRLTVL.

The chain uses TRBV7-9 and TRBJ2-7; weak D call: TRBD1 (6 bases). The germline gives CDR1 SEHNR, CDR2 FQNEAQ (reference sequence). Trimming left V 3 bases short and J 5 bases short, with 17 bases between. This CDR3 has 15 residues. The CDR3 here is CASSLDPLRGNEQYF. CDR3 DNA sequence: TGTGCCAGCAGCTTGGACCCTTTGAGGGGGAACGAGCAGTACTTC.

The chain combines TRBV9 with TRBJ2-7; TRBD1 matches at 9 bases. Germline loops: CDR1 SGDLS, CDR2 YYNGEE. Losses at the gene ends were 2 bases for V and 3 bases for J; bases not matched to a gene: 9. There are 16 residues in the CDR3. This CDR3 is CASSVDAGTGIYEQYF. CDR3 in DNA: TGTGCCAGCAGCGTTGATGCCGGGACAGGGATCTACGAGCAGTACTTC. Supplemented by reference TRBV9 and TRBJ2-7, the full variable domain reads DSGVTQTPKHLITATGQRVTLRCSPRSGDLSVYWYQQSLDQGLQFLIQYYNGEERAKGNILERFSAQQFPDLHSELNLSSLELGDSALYFCASSVDAGTGIYEQYFGPGTRLTVT.

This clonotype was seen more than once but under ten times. CDR3 region: CASSQVDRGLETQYF. For the CDR3, the DNA is TGCGCCAGCAGCCAAGTGGACCGGGGGCTGGAGACCCAGTACTTC. V usage is TRBV4-1 and J usage is TRBJ2-5; either TRBD1 or TRBD2 may supply D (6 bases each). Germline V gene sequence: CDR1 MGHRA, CDR2 YSYEKL. The CDR3 totals 15 residues. The V end lost 1 base, the J end lost 5 bases, and 14 bases lay between the germline ends.

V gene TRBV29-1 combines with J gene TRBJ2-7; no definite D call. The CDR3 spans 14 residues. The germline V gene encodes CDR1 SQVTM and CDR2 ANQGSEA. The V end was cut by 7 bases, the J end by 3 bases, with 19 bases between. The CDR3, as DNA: TGCAGCGGGAAATGGAAAGTCAGTCTCTACGAGCAGTACTTC. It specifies CSGKWKVSLYEQYF.

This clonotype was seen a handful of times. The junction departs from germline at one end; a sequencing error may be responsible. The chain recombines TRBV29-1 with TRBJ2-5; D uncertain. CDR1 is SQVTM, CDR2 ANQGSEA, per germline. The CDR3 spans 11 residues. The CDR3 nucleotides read TGCAGCGTCGAAGGCCAAGAGACCCAGTACTTC. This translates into CSVEGQETQYF. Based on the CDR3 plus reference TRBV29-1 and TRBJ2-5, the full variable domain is SAVISQKPSRDICQRGTSLTIQCQVDSQVTMMFWYRQQPGQSLTLIATANQGSEATYESGFVIDKFPISRPNLTFSTLTVSNMSPEDSSIYLCSVEGQETQYFGPGTRLLVL.

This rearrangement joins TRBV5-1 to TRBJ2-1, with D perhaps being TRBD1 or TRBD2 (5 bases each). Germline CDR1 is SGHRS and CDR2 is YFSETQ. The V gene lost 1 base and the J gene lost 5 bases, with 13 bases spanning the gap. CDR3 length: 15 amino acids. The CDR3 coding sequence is TGCGCCAGCAGCTTGTTGTTGGGGGATCACAATGAGCAGTTCTTC. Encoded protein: CASSLLLGDHNEQFF. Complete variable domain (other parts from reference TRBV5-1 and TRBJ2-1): KAGVTQTPRYLIKTRGQQVTLSCSPISGHRSVSWYQQTPGQGLQFLFEYFSETQRNKGNFPGRFSGRQFSNSRSEMNVSTLELGDSALYLCASSLLLGDHNEQFFGPGTRLTVL.

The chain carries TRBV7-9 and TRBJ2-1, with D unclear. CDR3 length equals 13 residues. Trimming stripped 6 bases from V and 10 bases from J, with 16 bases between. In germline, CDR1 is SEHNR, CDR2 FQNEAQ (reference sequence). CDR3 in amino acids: CASRARLGGEQFF. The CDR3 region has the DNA TGTGCCAGCAGGGCCCGCCTAGGTGGAGAGCAGTTCTTC.

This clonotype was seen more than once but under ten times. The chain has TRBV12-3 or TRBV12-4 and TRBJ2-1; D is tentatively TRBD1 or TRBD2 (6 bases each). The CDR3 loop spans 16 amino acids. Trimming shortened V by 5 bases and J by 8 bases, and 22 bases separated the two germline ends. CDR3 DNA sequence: TGTGCCAGCAGTCCAAACACCGGGGGCTCCAACGATGAGCAGTTCTTC. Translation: CASSPNTGGSNDEQFF.

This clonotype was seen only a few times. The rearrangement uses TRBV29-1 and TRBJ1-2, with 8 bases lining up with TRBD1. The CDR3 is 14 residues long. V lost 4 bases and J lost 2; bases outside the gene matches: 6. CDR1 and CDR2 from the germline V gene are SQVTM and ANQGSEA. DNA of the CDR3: TGCAGCGTTGGGGGGGGACAGGCCAACTATGGCTACACCTTC. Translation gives CSVGGGQANYGYTF. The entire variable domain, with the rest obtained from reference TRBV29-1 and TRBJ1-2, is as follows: SAVISQKPSRDICQRGTSLTIQCQVDSQVTMMFWYRQQPGQSLTLIATANQGSEATYESGFVIDKFPISRPNLTFSTLTVSNMSPEDSSIYLCSVGGGQANYGYTFGSGTRLTVV.

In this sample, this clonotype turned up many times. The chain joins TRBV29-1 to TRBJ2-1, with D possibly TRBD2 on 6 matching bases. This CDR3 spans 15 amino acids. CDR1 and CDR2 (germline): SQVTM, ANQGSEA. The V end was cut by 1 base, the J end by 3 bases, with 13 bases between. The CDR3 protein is CSVEGASAIYNEQFF. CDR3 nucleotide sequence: TGCAGCGTTGAAGGCGCTAGCGCAATCTACAATGAGCAGTTCTTC.

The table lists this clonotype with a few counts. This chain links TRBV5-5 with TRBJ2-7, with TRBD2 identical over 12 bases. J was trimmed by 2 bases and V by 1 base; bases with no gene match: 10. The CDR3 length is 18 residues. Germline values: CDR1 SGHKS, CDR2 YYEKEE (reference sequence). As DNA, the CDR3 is TGTGCCAGCAGCTTGTCTAGCGGGGGGGCCGTTTCGACCTACGAGCAGTACTTC. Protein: CASSLSSGGAVSTYEQYF.

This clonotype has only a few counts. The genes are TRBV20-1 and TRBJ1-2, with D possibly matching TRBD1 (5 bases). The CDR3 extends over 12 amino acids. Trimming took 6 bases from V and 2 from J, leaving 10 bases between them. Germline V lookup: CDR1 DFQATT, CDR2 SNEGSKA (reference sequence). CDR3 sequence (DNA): TGCAGTGCAAGGACATCGAACTATGGCTACACCTTC. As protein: CSARTSNYGYTF.

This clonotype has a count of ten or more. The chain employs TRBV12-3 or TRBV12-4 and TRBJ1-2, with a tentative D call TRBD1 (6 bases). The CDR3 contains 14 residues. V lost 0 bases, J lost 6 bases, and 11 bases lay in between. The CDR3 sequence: CASSLAPRGDGYTF. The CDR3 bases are TGTGCCAGCAGTTTAGCTCCCAGGGGTGATGGCTACACCTTC.

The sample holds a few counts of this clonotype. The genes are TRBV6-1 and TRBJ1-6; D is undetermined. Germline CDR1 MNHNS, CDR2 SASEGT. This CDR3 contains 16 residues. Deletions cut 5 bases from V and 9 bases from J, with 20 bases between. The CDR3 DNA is TGTGCCAGCAGTCCGGGGAGACCCAACTTCGGTTCACCCCTCCACTTT. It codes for CASSPGRPNFGSPLHF.

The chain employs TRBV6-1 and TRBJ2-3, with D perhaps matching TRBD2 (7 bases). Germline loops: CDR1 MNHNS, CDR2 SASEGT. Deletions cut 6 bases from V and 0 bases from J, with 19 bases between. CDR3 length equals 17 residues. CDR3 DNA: TGTGCCAGCAGGATGACGGGGGGCCCTATTAGCACAGATACGCAGTATTTT. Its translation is CASRMTGGPISTDTQYF.

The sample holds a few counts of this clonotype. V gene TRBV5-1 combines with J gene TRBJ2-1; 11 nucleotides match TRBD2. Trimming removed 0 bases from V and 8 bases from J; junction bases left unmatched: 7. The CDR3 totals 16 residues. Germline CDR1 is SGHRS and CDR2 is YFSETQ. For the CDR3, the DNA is TGCGCCAGCAGCTTGGCCGCGACTAGCGGGACTGATGAGCAGTTCTTC. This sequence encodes CASSLAATSGTDEQFF.

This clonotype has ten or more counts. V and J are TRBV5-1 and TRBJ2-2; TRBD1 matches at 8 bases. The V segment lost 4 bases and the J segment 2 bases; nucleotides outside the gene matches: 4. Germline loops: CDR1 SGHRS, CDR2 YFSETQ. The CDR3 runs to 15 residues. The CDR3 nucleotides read TGCGCCAGCAGCCAGACAGGGGATAACACCGGGGAGCTGTTTTTT. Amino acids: CASSQTGDNTGELFF.

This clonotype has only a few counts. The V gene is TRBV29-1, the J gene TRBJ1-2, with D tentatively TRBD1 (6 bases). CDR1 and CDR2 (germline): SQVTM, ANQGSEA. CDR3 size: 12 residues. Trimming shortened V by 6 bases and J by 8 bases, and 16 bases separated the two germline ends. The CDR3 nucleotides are TGCAGCGTAGTGACAGGCGATCGGGGCTACACCTTC. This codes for CSVVTGDRGYTF.

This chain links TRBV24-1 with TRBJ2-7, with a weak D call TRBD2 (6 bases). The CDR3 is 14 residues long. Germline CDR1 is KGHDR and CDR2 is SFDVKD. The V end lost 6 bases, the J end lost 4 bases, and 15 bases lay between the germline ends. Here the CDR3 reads CATSLGAGSYEQYF. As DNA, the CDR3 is TGTGCCACCAGTCTAGGGGCGGGATCATACGAGCAGTACTTC.